This is a list of T cell receptor beta chains from one sample in a study of regulatory T cells in long-lasting Graves disease. TCRdb processed the multiplex PCR reads anew with MiXCR; each CDR3 protein has one entry. The sample carries approximately 230,000 distinct CDR3 sequences, approximately 20% recorded once. Sequenced material: peripheral blood mononuclear cells (PBMCs), taken at new diagnosis, from a patient treated with antithyroid drugs. The receptor source for this set is a female donor with Graves disease. The CDR3 runs from the conserved cysteine through the conserved F or W. The order of the fields is J gene, D gene, V gene, clone size, CDR3 protein, CDR3 DNA. A D gene is named only where the DNA matches it firmly. Some rows mark clone size as missing; the rest say once, few, many or name a class of expanded clone.

>TRBJ2-1|TRBD1|TRBV24-1|-
CATSDQTGYNEQFF
TGTGCCACCAGTGACCAGACAGGGTACAATGAGCAGTTCTTC
>TRBJ2-5|TRBD2|TRBV27|many
CASSSKRLAGGETQYF
TGTGCCAGCAGTTCTAAACGACTAGCGGGAGGGGAGACCCAGTACTTC
>TRBJ1-6|-|TRBV4-3|many
CASSQEARSSYNSPLHF
TGCGCCAGCAGCCAAGAGGCACGGAGCTCCTATAATTCACCCCTCCACTTT
>TRBJ2-1|-|TRBV3-1|many
CASKGGSTRHEQFF
TGTGCCAGCAAAGGGGGGAGTACGCGTCATGAGCAGTTCTTC
>TRBJ1-1|-|TRBV9|many
CASSVVASLAFF
TGTGCCAGCAGCGTAGTAGCCTCCTTAGCTTTCTTT
>TRBJ2-7|-|TRBV6-1|many
CASMRQGYEQYF
TGTGCCAGCATGCGGCAGGGTTACGAGCAGTACTTC
>TRBJ2-1|-|TRBV7-8|many
CASSQLFTGKGNEQFF
TGTGCCAGCAGCCAACTATTTACGGGTAAGGGGAATGAGCAGTTCTTC
>TRBJ2-2|-|TRBV5-4|-
CASSLEATSRGTGELFF
TGTGCCAGCAGCTTGGAGGCCACTAGTCGGGGCACCGGGGAGCTGTTTTTT
>TRBJ1-5|-|TRBV19|many
CASSIDSNNQPQHF
TGTGCCAGTAGTATTGACAGCAACAATCAGCCCCAGCATTTT
>TRBJ2-7|TRBD2|TRBV11-2|-
CASSLTSGRALGEQYF
TGTGCCAGCAGCCTGACTAGCGGGAGGGCCCTCGGCGAGCAGTACTTC
>TRBJ2-7|-|TRBV10-3|many
CATARGGEYEQYF
TGTGCCACCGCCCGCGGCGGGGAGTACGAGCAGTACTTC
>TRBJ2-7|TRBD1|TRBV5-1|many
CASSLGHRGYEQYF
TGCGCCAGCAGCTTGGGTCACAGGGGCTACGAGCAGTACTTC
>TRBJ2-2|-|TRBV6-2/TRBV6-3|-
CASSYAGTGELFF
TGTGCCAGCAGTTACGCAGGGACCGGGGAGCTGTTTTTT
>TRBJ2-1|TRBD2|TRBV7-9|-
CASSSSGSRLLGEQFF
TGTGCCAGCAGCAGTAGCGGGAGTCGTCTGTTGGGTGAGCAGTTCTTC
>TRBJ1-5|TRBD1|TRBV9|many
CASSATGSVRPQHF
TGTGCCAGCAGCGCGACAGGGTCGGTAAGGCCCCAGCATTTT
>TRBJ1-4|-|TRBV19|many
CASGGSGGEKLFF
TGTGCCAGTGGGGGTTCCGGAGGTGAAAAACTGTTTTTT
>TRBJ2-5|TRBD2|TRBV9|many
CASSVAGLAGGGETQYF
TGTGCCAGCAGCGTAGCGGGACTAGCGGGAGGAGGAGAGACCCAGTACTTC
>TRBJ2-1|TRBD1|TRBV3-1|many
CASSQEGTGGDGNEQFF
TGTGCCAGCAGCCAAGAGGGGACAGGGGGCGACGGCAATGAGCAGTTCTTC
>TRBJ1-5|-|TRBV5-6|many
CASSRRGQINQPQHF
TGTGCCAGCAGCCGGAGGGGACAAATCAATCAGCCCCAGCATTTT
>TRBJ2-3|-|TRBV2|many
CASSEHYSTDTQYF
TGTGCCAGCAGTGAGCACTACTCCACAGATACGCAGTATTTT
>TRBJ2-1|-|TRBV6-1|-
CASSDEVGLANEQFF
TGTGCCAGCAGTGACGAGGTGGGACTGGCCAATGAGCAGTTCTTC
>TRBJ2-6|TRBD2|TRBV14|many
CASSQAPLADVLTF
TGTGCCAGCAGCCAAGCCCCGCTAGCGGACGTCCTGACTTTC
>TRBJ2-5|TRBD2|TRBV3-1|many
CASSPGQRGGMYQETQYF
TGTGCCAGCAGCCCGGGGCAGCGGGGGGGGATGTACCAAGAGACCCAGTACTTC
>TRBJ1-6|-|TRBV3-1|-
CASSQDMGFSPLHF
TGTGCCAGCAGCCAAGATATGGGGTTTTCACCCCTCCACTTT
>TRBJ2-2|TRBD2|TRBV24-1|-
CATTPSGSGIGELFF
TGTGCCACCACACCCAGCGGGAGCGGAATCGGGGAGCTGTTTTTT
>TRBJ2-5|TRBD1|TRBV27|many
CASSSRQGETQYF
TGTGCCAGCAGCTCACGACAGGGAGAGACCCAGTACTTC
>TRBJ1-5|-|TRBV28|many
CASSLGQLQPQHF
TGTGCCAGCAGTTTAGGACAGTTACAGCCCCAGCATTTT
>TRBJ2-2|TRBD1|TRBV3-1|-
CASRHRGPGELFF
TGTGCCAGCAGGCACAGGGGGCCCGGGGAGCTGTTTTTT